This TCR beta chain was obtained from a study of control samples from healthy donors and cancer patients. Only in-frame clones appear in the TCRdb table, and some are missing; sequencing was by immunoSEQ multiplex PCR. The data hold 100,000 to 150,000 clones, with 80% to 95% observed a single time. CDR3 length equals 15 residues. With 2 bases clipped from V and 6 bases from J, the junction kept 6 bases outside the gene matches. Germline V gene lookup returns CDR1 MNHNY and CDR2 SVGAGI (reference sequence). The sequence was obtained from a man aged 35-49 years in good health. The chain carries TRBV6-6 and TRBJ1-5, with 8 bases lining up with TRBD1. Material: blood. The CDR3 sequence: CASSYPGTGGQPQHF. The CDR3 DNA follows: TGTGCCAGCAGTTACCCGGGAACAGGGGGTCAGCCCCAGCATTTT.